Listed here are 25 T cell receptor beta chains from one sample, sequenced in a study of beta chain features in type 1 diabetes. Expressed TCRB transcripts were sequenced after all isolated RNA was converted to cDNA. The repertoire was sequenced with immunoSEQ multiplex PCR; TCRdb's copy has only in-frame clones and lacks some. The table shows approximately 330,000 clones, with 8% to 13% occurring only once. Sequenced: naive CD4+ T cells from blood. The source is a woman aged 25 to 39 in good health.

The rearrangement joins TRBV30 to TRBJ2-2; 10 bases map to TRBD1. J gave up 5 bases and V 1 base, and 1 base lay outside the gene matches. CDR1 is GTSNPN and CDR2 is SVGIG in the germline V gene (reference sequence). CDR3 size: 14 residues. CDR3 region: CAWSGQGATGELFF. For the CDR3, the DNA is TGTGCCTGGAGTGGACAGGGGGCGACCGGGGAGCTGTTTTTT. The complete variable domain, with remaining parts taken from reference TRBV30 and TRBJ2-2, reads SQTIHQWPATLVQPVGSPLSLECTVEGTSNPNLYWYRQAAGRGLQLLFYSVGIGQISSEVPQNLSASRPQDRQFILSSKKLLLSDSGFYLCAWSGQGATGELFFGEGSRLTVL.

The chain recombines TRBV4-3 with TRBJ2-2; TRBD1 might be the D (6 bases). The CDR3 runs to 16 residues. Looked up from germline, CDR1 is LGHNA and CDR2 is YSLEER. V was shortened by 1 base and J by 6 bases, with 15 bases between the two germline ends. CDR3 amino acids: CASSQGGTGKAGELFF. In DNA form, the CDR3 reads TGCGCCAGCAGCCAAGGCGGAACAGGGAAGGCCGGGGAGCTGTTTTTT.

This clone was seen a handful of times. The CDR3 coding sequence is TGTGCCAGCAGTGAATGGGGCAGGGGCGGTCGTTATGGCTACACCTTC. Protein: CASSEWGRGGRYGYTF. J is TRBJ1-2 and V is TRBV2, with D tentatively TRBD1 (6 bases). Germline V gene sequence: CDR1 SNHLY, CDR2 FYNNEI. The CDR3 is 16 residues long. Trimming left V 2 bases short and J 5 bases short, with 18 bases between.

This clone occurred a few times. The gene calls are TRBV7-2 and TRBJ1-5, with 7 bases matching TRBD1. Trimming removed 4 bases from V and 0 bases from J; junction bases left unmatched: 6. CDR1 and CDR2 (germline): SGHTA, FQGNSA. The CDR3 has 16 amino acids. The CDR3 DNA follows: TGTGCCAGCAGCTATTCAGGGGGTTATAGCAATCAGCCCCAGCATTTT. It specifies CASSYSGGYSNQPQHF.

The DNA of the CDR3 is TGTGCCACCAGCAGAGAACTAGCGGGAGGTTTGCAGACCCAGTACTTC. Translating gives CATSRELAGGLQTQYF. This rearrangement joins TRBV15 to TRBJ2-5; 12 nucleotides agree with TRBD2. There are 16 residues in the CDR3. With 0 bases clipped from V and 6 bases from J, the junction kept 5 bases outside the gene matches. Germline V gives CDR1 LNHNV, CDR2 YYDKDF (reference sequence).

This clone was detected only a few times. The V and J genes are TRBV28 and TRBJ2-1, with TRBD2 matching 7 bases. Germline CDR1 MDHEN, CDR2 SYDVKM. V lost 5 bases to trimming and J lost 8 bases; unmatched junction nucleotides: 12. This CDR3 contains 15 residues. CDR3 coding DNA: TGTGCCAGCAGTGGAAGGCGGGAGACGGTCGATGAGCAGTTCTTC. This gives the protein CASSGRRETVDEQFF.

In its sample, this clone was seen a few times. V and J are TRBV7-2 and TRBJ2-7, with no clear D. With 0 bases removed from V and 4 bases from J, the gap between germline ends came to 7 bases. This CDR3 has 13 residues. Germline V gives CDR1 SGHTA, CDR2 FQGNSA. CDR3 amino acids: CASSLARPYEQYF. DNA of the CDR3: TGTGCCAGCAGCTTAGCGCGTCCATACGAGCAGTACTTC.

This clone was seen only a few times. V and J are TRBV7-3 and TRBJ2-2; possibly TRBD1 for D (6 bases). Per germline, CDR1 SGHTA and CDR2 FQGTGA. V was trimmed by 5 bases and J by 6 bases, leaving 13 bases between them. The CDR3 has 14 amino acids. CDR3 amino acids: CASSQNTGSGELFF. The DNA of the CDR3 is TGTGCCAGCAGCCAAAACACAGGGTCCGGGGAGCTGTTTTTT.

The chain links TRBV4-3 to TRBJ2-7, with a possible D match to TRBD2 (6 bases). The germline V gene has CDR1 LGHNA and CDR2 YSLEER. The CDR3 length is 17 residues. V was trimmed by 0 bases and J by 0 bases, leaving 15 bases between them. The CDR3 reads CASSQDLGAGNSYEQYF. The CDR3 bases are TGCGCCAGCAGCCAAGATCTAGGGGCGGGAAACTCCTACGAGCAGTACTTC.

This clone was counted between two and nine times. V gene TRBV5-1 combines with J gene TRBJ1-4, with TRBD1 matching 8 bases. With V trimmed by 3 bases and J by 7 bases, 8 bases remained unmatched. CDR1 SGHRS and CDR2 YFSETQ come from the germline V gene. The CDR3 loop spans 15 amino acids. The CDR3 region is CASSSGGQGSEKLFF. DNA for the CDR3: TGCGCCAGCAGCTCGGGAGGACAGGGATCTGAAAAACTGTTTTTT.

This clone has only a few counts. The chain employs TRBV4-2 and TRBJ2-2, with a tentative D call TRBD2 (7 bases). Germline V gene sequence: CDR1 LGHNA, CDR2 YNFKEQ. The CDR3 runs 17 residues. V shed 3 bases and J shed 7 bases, with 21 bases lying between them. For the CDR3, the DNA is TGTGCCAGCAGCCATGGGAAAGGGCGGGGGCAGGACGGGGAGCTGTTTTTT. Encoded protein: CASSHGKGRGQDGELFF.

This clone was seen more than once but under ten times. The chain joins TRBV18 to TRBJ2-7, with D possibly matching TRBD1 (5 bases). The V gene's germline CDR1 is KGHSH and CDR2 LQKENI. The CDR3 consists of 13 residues. V dropped 6 bases and J dropped 6 bases, with 15 bases sitting between them. The CDR3 region is CASSVTQGPEQYF. The CDR3 nucleotides are TGTGCCAGCTCGGTGACCCAGGGCCCCGAGCAGTACTTC.

This clone was detected a few times. The chain employs TRBV18 and TRBJ1-5, with 7 bases identical to TRBD1. Germline assignment: CDR1 KGHSH and CDR2 LQKENI. The CDR3 has 14 residues. The trim removed 3 bases at V and 5 bases at J, leaving 4 bases unmatched. The CDR3 DNA reads TGTGCCAGCTCACCGCGACAGGGAGATCAGCCCCAGCATTTT. Protein product: CASSPRQGDQPQHF.

This clone was counted a few times. This rearrangement joins TRBV5-4 to TRBJ2-7; D unresolved. This CDR3 is built from 12 residues. V lost 3 bases and J 6 bases, leaving 10 bases between the germline ends. Germline V gene sequence: CDR1 SGHNT, CDR2 YYREEE (reference sequence). The DNA for the CDR3 is TGTGCCAGCAGCTCGGTATCGGGCGAGCAGTACTTC. It translates to CASSSVSGEQYF.

In this sample, this clone turned up a few times. This chain links TRBV7-9 with TRBJ1-1; D not certain. CDR3 size: 12 residues. Germline V CDR1 and CDR2: SEHNR, FQNEAQ (reference sequence). The ends were cut back, 3 bases at V and 6 bases at J, with 8 bases in the middle. The CDR3 region has the DNA TGTGCCAGCAGCTTCGAACCGGCTGAAGCTTTCTTT. Translated: CASSFEPAEAFF.

This clone turned up a few times. This sequence joins TRBV4-2 and TRBJ2-4, with 14 bases matching TRBD2. V dropped 4 bases and J dropped 2; count of bases not matched to a gene: 16. The CDR3 contains 21 residues. From germline, CDR1 is LGHNA and CDR2 YNFKEQ. CDR3 sequence reads: CASSPWGTSGSLTLSKNIQYF. CDR3 DNA sequence: TGTGCCAGCAGCCCTTGGGGGACTAGCGGGAGTTTGACATTGTCCAAAAACATTCAGTACTTC.

This clone was recorded a few times. The rearrangement uses TRBV9 and TRBJ2-6, with a possible D match to TRBD1 (6 bases). V was pared by 3 bases and J by 0 bases, with 31 bases between. There are 23 residues in the CDR3. Germline values: CDR1 SGDLS, CDR2 YYNGEE. CDR3 coding DNA: TGTGCCAGCAGCGGATCTTCCCTCATTCCTGGGGACACCCCGGGCTCTGGGGCCAACGTCCTGACTTTC. Translation gives CASSGSSLIPGDTPGSGANVLTF.

This chain uses TRBV18 with TRBJ2-7; 11 bases align to TRBD2. Germline V gene lookup returns CDR1 KGHSH and CDR2 LQKENI. CDR3 length: 15 amino acids. The V and J ends lost 6 bases and 3 bases, in that order; junction bases with no gene match: 7. In DNA form, the CDR3 reads TGTGCCAGCTCGCGTACTAGCGGGGGAAACTACGAGCAGTACTTC. Its protein is CASSRTSGGNYEQYF.

This chain uses TRBV30 with TRBJ2-5, with TRBD1 matching 8 bases. In germline, CDR1 is GTSNPN, CDR2 SVGIG (reference sequence). V shed 6 bases and J 2 bases; nucleotides not matched to a gene: 5. CDR3 size: 13 residues. The CDR3 bases are TGTGCCTGCCGACAGGGGCCACAAGAGACCCAGTACTTC. It translates to CACRQGPQETQYF.

This clone occurred a few times. The V gene is TRBV2, the J gene TRBJ2-3; tentatively, D is TRBD2 (5 bases). Deletions cut 4 bases from V and 6 bases from J, with 23 bases between. The CDR3 runs 17 residues. Germline CDR1 is SNHLY and CDR2 is FYNNEI. The CDR3 region is CASSVRGLAGGRDTQYF. In DNA, the CDR3 is TGTGCCAGCAGTGTTCGAGGCTTGGCGGGCGGACGGGATACGCAGTATTTT. The entire variable domain, with the rest obtained from reference TRBV2 and TRBJ2-3, is as follows: EPEVTQTPSHQVTQMGQEVILRCVPISNHLYFYWYRQILGQKVEFLVSFYNNEISEKSEIFDDQFSVERPDGSNFTLKIRSTKLEDSAMYFCASSVRGLAGGRDTQYFGPGTRLTVL.

This clone showed up just a few times. The genes are TRBV7-2 and TRBJ1-5; perhaps TRBD1 as D (5 bases). Deletions cut 0 bases from V and 6 bases from J, with 12 bases between. CDR3 length: 15 amino acids. Germline values: CDR1 SGHTA, CDR2 FQGNSA. The chain's CDR3 is CASSLATRVGQPQHF. In nucleotides, the CDR3 is TGTGCCAGCAGCTTAGCAACCAGGGTTGGTCAGCCCCAGCATTTT.

The V gene is TRBV15, the J gene TRBJ1-5, with D possibly being TRBD1 (6 bases). The V end was cut by 4 bases, the J end by 3 bases, with 13 bases between. Germline V CDR1 and CDR2: LNHNV, YYDKDF (reference sequence). This CDR3 spans 15 amino acids. The CDR3 region has the DNA TGTGCCACCAGCACAAGGCAGGGGCTCAATCAGCCCCAGCATTTT. It specifies CATSTRQGLNQPQHF.

The chain carries TRBV20-1 and TRBJ2-7; the D gene is possibly TRBD2 (5 bases). CDR1 is DFQATT and CDR2 is SNEGSKA in the germline V gene (reference sequence). The CDR3 is 11 amino acids. Trimming removed 3 bases from V and 11 bases from J, with 14 bases in between. The CDR3 protein is CSARAVEEEYF. The DNA of the CDR3 is TGCAGTGCTAGGGCCGTTGAGGAGGAGTACTTC.

The rearrangement links TRBV18 to TRBJ1-1; tentative D call: TRBD1 (5 bases). The CDR3 has 13 amino acids. V was cut by 6 bases and J by 3 bases, with 11 bases left in between. Germline assignment: CDR1 KGHSH and CDR2 LQKENI. CDR3 DNA: TGTGCCAGCTCCGGGGAGGGGTACACTGAAGCTTTCTTT. Protein product: CASSGEGYTEAFF.

This clone appeared a few times. This chain uses TRBV28 with TRBJ1-5; TRBD1 matches 7 bases. Germline V CDR1 and CDR2: MDHEN, SYDVKM. The CDR3 is 14 amino acids. Trimming removed 6 bases from V and 5 bases from J; junction bases left unmatched: 7. DNA of the CDR3: TGTGCCAGCAGGGTAGGGACAGCTTATCAGCCCCAGCATTTT. This encodes CASRVGTAYQPQHF.